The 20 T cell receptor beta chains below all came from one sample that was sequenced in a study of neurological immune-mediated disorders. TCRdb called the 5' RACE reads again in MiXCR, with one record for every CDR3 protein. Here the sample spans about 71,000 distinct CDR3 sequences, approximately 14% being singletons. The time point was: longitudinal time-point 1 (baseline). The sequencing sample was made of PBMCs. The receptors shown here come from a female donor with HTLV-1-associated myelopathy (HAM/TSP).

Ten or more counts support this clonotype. The CDR3 reads CSATPFRAGVKNIQYF. The DNA for the CDR3 is TGCAGTGCTACCCCCTTCCGAGCGGGGGTGAAAAACATTCAGTACTTC. The chain uses TRBV20-1 and TRBJ2-4, with 8 positions matching TRBD2. J gave up 4 bases and V 4 bases, and 12 bases lay outside the gene matches. Germline assignment: CDR1 DFQATT and CDR2 SNEGSKA (reference sequence). The CDR3 is 16 residues long.

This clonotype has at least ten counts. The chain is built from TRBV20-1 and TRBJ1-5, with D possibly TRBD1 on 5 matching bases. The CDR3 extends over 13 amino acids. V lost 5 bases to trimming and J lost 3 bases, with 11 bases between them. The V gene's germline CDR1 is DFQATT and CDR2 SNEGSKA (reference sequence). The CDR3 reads CSAWGRDNQPQHF. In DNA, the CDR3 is TGCAGTGCTTGGGGCAGAGACAATCAGCCCCAGCATTTT.

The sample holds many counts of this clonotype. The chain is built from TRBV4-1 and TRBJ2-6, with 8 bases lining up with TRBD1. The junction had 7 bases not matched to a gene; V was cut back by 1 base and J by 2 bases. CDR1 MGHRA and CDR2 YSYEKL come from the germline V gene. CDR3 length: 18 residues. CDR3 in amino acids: CASSQGLGQGAGANVLTF. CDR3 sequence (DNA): TGCGCCAGCAGCCAAGGGTTAGGACAGGGCGCTGGGGCCAACGTCCTGACTTTC.

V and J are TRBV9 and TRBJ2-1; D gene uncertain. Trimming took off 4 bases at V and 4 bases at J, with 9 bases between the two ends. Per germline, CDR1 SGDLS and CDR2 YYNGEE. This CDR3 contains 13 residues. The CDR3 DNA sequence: TGTGCCAGCAGCATGCAGGATTACAATGAGCAGTTCTTC. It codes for CASSMQDYNEQFF.

CDR3 nucleotides: TGTGCCAGCAGCCCTGGAGAATCGAGCACAGATACGCAGTATTTT. Translated: CASSPGESSTDTQYF. The V and J genes are TRBV7-9 and TRBJ2-3; D gene unclear. The germline CDR1 and CDR2 sequences are SEHNR and FQNEAQ (reference sequence). CDR3 length equals 15 residues. The ends were cut back, 5 bases at V and 0 bases at J, with 12 bases in the middle.

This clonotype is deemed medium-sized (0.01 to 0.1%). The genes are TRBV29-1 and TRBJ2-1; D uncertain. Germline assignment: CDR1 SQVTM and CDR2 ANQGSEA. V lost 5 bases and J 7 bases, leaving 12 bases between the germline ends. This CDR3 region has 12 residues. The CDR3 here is CSVTRNRNEQFF. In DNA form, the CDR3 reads TGCAGCGTTACGAGAAACCGAAATGAGCAGTTCTTC.

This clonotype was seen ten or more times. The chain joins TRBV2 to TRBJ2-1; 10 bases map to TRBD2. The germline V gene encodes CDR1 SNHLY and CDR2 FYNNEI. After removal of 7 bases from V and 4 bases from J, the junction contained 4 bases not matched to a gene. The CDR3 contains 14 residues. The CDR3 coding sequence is TGTGCCAGCACTAGCGGGGGCCTGTACAATGAGCAGTTCTTC. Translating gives CASTSGGLYNEQFF. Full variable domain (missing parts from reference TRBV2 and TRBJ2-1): EPEVTQTPSHQVTQMGQEVILRCVPISNHLYFYWYRQILGQKVEFLVSFYNNEISEKSEIFDDQFSVERPDGSNFTLKIRSTKLEDSAMYFCASTSGGLYNEQFFGPGTRLTVL.

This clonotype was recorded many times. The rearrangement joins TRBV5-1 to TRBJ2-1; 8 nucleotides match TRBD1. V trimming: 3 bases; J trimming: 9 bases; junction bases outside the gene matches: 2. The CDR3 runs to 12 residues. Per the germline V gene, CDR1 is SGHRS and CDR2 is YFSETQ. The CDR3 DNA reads TGCGCCAGCAGCTGGACAGGGACTGAGCAGTTCTTC. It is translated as CASSWTGTEQFF.

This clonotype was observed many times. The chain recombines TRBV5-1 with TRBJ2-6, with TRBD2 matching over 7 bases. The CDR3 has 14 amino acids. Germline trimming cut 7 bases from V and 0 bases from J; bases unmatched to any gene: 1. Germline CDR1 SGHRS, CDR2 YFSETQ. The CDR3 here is CASGGSSGANVLTF. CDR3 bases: TGCGCCAGCGGCGGGAGCTCTGGGGCCAACGTCCTGACTTTC.

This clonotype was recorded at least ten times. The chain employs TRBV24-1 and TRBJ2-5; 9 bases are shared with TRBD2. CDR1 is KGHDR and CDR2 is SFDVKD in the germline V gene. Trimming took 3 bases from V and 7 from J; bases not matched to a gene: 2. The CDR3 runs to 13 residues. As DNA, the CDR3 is TGTGCCACCAGTGATCCGACTAGCGGGACCCAGTACTTC. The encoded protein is CATSDPTSGTQYF.

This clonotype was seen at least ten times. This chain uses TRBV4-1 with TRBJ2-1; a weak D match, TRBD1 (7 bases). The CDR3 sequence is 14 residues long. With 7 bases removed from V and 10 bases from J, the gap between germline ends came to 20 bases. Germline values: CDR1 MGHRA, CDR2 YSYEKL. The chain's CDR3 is CASIATGPEGEQFF. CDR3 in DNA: TGCGCCAGCATCGCGACAGGGCCGGAGGGAGAGCAGTTCTTC.

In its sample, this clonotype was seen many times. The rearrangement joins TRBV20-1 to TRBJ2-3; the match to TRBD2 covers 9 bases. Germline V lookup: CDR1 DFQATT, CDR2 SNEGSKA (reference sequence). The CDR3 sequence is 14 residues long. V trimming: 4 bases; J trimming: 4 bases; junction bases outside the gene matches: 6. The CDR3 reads CSAIWLAGPDTQYF. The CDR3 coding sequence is TGCAGTGCTATTTGGCTAGCGGGGCCAGATACGCAGTATTTT.

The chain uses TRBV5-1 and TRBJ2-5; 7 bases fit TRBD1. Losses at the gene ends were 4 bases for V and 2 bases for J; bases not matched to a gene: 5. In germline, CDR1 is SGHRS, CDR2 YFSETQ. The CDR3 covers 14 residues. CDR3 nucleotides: TGCGCCAGCAGCACGGGGACAGCACAAGAGACCCAGTACTTC. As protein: CASSTGTAQETQYF. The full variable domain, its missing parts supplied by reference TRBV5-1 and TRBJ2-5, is KAGVTQTPRYLIKTRGQQVTLSCSPISGHRSVSWYQQTPGQGLQFLFEYFSETQRNKGNFPGRFSGRQFSNSRSEMNVSTLELGDSALYLCASSTGTAQETQYFGPGTRLLVL.

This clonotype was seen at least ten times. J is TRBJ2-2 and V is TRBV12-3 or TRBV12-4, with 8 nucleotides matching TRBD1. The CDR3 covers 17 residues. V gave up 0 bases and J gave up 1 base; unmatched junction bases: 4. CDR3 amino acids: CASSLAAGTGNTGELFF. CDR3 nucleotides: TGTGCCAGCAGTTTAGCGGCCGGGACAGGGAACACCGGGGAGCTGTTTTTT.

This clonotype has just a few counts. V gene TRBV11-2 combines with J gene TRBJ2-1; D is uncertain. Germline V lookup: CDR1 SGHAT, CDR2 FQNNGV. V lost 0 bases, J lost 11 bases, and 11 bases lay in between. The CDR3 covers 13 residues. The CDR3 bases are TGTGCCAGCAGCTTAGATTCTGACGACCAGCAGTTCTTC. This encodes CASSLDSDDQQFF. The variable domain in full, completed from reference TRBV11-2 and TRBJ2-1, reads EAGVAQSPRYKIIEKRQSVAFWCNPISGHATLYWYQQILGQGPKLLIQFQNNGVVDDSQLPKDRFSAERLKGVDSTLKIQPAKLEDSAVYLCASSLDSDDQQFFGPGTRLTVL.

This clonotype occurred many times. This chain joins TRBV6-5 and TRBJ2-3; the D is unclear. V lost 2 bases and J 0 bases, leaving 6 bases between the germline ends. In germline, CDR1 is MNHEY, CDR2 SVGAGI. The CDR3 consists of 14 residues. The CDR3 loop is CASSYRASTDTQYF. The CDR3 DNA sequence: TGTGCCAGCAGTTACCGGGCTAGCACAGATACGCAGTATTTT.

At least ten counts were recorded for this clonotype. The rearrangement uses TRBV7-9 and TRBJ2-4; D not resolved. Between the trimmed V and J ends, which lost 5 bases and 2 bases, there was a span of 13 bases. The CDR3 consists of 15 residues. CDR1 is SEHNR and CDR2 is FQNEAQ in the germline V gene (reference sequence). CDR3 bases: TGTGCCAGCAGCCCCTTACGGGTGACCAAAAACATTCAGTACTTC. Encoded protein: CASSPLRVTKNIQYF.

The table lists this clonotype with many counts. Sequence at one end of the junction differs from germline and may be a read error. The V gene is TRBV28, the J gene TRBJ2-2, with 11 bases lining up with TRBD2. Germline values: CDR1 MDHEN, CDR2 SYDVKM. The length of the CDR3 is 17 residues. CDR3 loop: CASKPTSGDFYTGELFF. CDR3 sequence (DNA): TGTGCCAGCAAACCGACTAGCGGGGATTTTTACACCGGGGAGCTGTTCTTT.

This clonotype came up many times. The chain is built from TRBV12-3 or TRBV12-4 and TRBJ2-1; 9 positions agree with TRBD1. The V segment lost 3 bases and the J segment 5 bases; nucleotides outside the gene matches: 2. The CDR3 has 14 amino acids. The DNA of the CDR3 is TGTGCCAGCAGTTTCTGGACAGGGGACAATGAGCAGTTCTTC. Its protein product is CASSFWTGDNEQFF.

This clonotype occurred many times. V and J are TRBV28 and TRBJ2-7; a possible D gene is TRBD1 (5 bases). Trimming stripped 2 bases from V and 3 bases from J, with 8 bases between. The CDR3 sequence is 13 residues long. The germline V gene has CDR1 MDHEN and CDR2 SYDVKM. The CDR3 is CASSLTTGYEQYF. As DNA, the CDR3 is TGTGCCAGCAGTTTAACAACAGGCTACGAGCAGTACTTC.